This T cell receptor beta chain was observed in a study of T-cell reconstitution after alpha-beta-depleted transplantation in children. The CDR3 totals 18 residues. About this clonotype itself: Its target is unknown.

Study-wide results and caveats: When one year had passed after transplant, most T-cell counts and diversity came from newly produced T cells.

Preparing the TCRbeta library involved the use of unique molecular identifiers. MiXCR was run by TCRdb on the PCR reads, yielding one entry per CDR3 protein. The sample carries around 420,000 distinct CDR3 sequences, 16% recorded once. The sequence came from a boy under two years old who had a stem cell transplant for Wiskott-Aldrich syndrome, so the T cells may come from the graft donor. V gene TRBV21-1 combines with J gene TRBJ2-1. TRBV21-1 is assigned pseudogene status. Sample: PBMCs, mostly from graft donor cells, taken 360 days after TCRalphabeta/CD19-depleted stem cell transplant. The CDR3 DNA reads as TGTGCCAGCAGCAAAGAGGTTTTACGGCAGAGCTCCTACAATGAGCAGTTCTTC. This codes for CASSKEVLRQSSYNEQFF.